This T cell receptor (beta chain) was observed in a study of yellow fever vaccine responses in identical twins (dated by TCRdb to the late 2010s). In the study overall: In the study, vaccine-responding T cell clones were precisely tracked in identical twins.

Trimming removed 6 bases from V and 7 bases from J, leaving 19 bases between the germline ends. From its cysteine to its phenylalanine, the CDR3 spans 15 amino acids. Only the CDR3 portion is preserved as DNA: 45 bases, with reading frame beginning at the first base. Study-wide conclusions, independent of this receptor: The authors reported that the T cell response to vaccination in identical twins appeared partly convergent and partly personalized.

To note about this clonotype: Its cognate antigen has yet to be identified. No clone much larger than this one lies a single base away; base qualities are absent.

The library was prepared using RT-PCR. Sequencer: Illumina HiSeq 2500. Using fastp at Q25 and MiXCR, TCRdb reprocessed the public reads and kept productive beta chains. Every entry covers one CDR3 protein and lists the most common genes and DNA from its rows. This sample comprises 30,000 to 40,000 distinct CDR3 sequences, 50% to 75% of them detected only once. About 4.6% of the sample lies in the top ten. The sample consisted of T cells from blood (PBMCs), unsorted or a sorted subset (not recorded which), taken before or after yellow fever vaccination (not recorded which). The chain couples TRBV12-3 or TRBV12-4 to TRBJ2-1; TRBD1 is possibly the D segment (6 matching bases). The sequence was obtained from a woman aged 18-35 years who received the yellow fever vaccine. Donor details come from another sample of the same person, matched by shared clones. The CDR3 loop reads CASRHGQSAVNEQFF. The DNA is TGTGCCAGCAGACACGGACAGTCGGCCGTAAATGAGCAGTTCTTC.